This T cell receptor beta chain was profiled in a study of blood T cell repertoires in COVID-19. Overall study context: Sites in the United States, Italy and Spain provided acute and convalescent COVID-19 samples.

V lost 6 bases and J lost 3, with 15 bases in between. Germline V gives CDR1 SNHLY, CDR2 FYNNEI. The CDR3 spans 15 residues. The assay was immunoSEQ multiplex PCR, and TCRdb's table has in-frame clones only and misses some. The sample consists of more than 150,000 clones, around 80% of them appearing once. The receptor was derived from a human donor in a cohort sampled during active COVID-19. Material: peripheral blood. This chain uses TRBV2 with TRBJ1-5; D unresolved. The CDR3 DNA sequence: TGTGCCAGCAGGCCGGGAGAAGTAACCAATCAGCCCCAGCATTTT. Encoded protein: CASRPGEVTNQPQHF. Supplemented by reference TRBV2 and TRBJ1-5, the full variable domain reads EPEVTQTPSHQVTQMGQEVILRCVPISNHLYFYWYRQILGQKVEFLVSFYNNEISEKSEIFDDQFSVERPDGSNFTLKIRSTKLEDSAMYFCASRPGEVTNQPQHFGDGTRLSIL.